This T cell receptor (beta chain) stems from a study of T cells in Graves' hyperthyroidism and ophthalmopathy. Study results and caveats: The authors' 13 V-J model separated ophthalmopathy from stable hyperthyroidism.

V was clipped by 1 base and J by 4 bases, with 12 bases between them. The germline V gene encodes CDR1 SGDLS and CDR2 YYNGEE. This CDR3 contains 15 residues. In regard to this clonotype: Antigen unknown.

There were TCR beta CDR3 regions amplified from RNA transcripts. A first-round RT-PCR of the TCR CDR3 used the HTBI primer set. Via MiXCR, TCRdb re-called the multiplex PCR reads, giving one row per CDR3 protein. The sample yields over 550,000 distinct CDR3 sequences, 16% seen once. This rearrangement joins TRBV9 to TRBJ1-5; D is ambiguous. This TCR was sampled from a woman in her late teens or twenties with Graves' hyperthyroidism. Sequences were obtained from blood. The CDR3 nucleotides read TGTGCCAGCAGCGTATATTTTAAGGAGAATCAGCCCCAGCATTTT. It yields the protein CASSVYFKENQPQHF.